A single sample gave rise to the 22 T cell receptor beta chains below, sequenced in a study of T cells in Graves' hyperthyroidism and ophthalmopathy. Researchers took RNA transcripts and amplified the TCR beta CDR3 regions from them. TCR CDR3 underwent first-round RT-PCR with the HTBI primer set. TCRdb passed the multiplex PCR reads through MiXCR, listing each CDR3 protein once. Of 600,000 to 900,000 distinct CDR3 sequences listed, 16% are singletons. Sequencing was carried out using blood. The source of these receptors is a man aged 18-30 years with Graves' hyperthyroidism.

This clonotype was detected only a few times. The V call is TRBV19, the J call TRBJ2-1; TRBD1 is a possible D gene (6 bases). The CDR3 length is 17 residues. From germline, CDR1 is LNHDA and CDR2 SQIVND (reference sequence). V gave up 3 bases and J gave up 0 bases, with 15 bases separating them. The CDR3 protein is CASSIPPGTSSYNEQFF. The CDR3 coding sequence is TGTGCCAGTAGTATCCCCCCCGGGACAAGCTCCTACAATGAGCAGTTCTTC.

The table lists this clonotype with a few counts. This CDR3 is CASSLDRAREQFF. The DNA of the CDR3 is TGTGCCAGCAGCTTAGACAGGGCTAGGGAGCAGTTCTTC. The chain has TRBV7-9 and TRBJ2-1, with D maybe TRBD1 (6 bases). The germline V gene encodes CDR1 SEHNR and CDR2 FQNEAQ (reference sequence). The CDR3 contains 13 residues. Trimming took 1 base from V and 10 from J, leaving 11 bases between them. The full variable domain, in which reference TRBV7-9 and TRBJ2-1 provide the parts outside the CDR3, is DTGVSQNPRHKITKRGQNVTFRCDPISEHNRLYWYRQTLGQGPEFLTYFQNEAQLEKSRLLSDRFSAERPKGSFSTLEIQRTEQGDSAMYLCASSLDRAREQFFGPGTRLTVL.

The table lists this clonotype with a few counts. V usage is TRBV24-1 and J usage is TRBJ1-2, with TRBD1 matching 7 bases. The V and J ends lost 3 bases and 6 bases, in that order; junction bases with no gene match: 6. CDR3 length: 14 amino acids. Per germline, CDR1 KGHDR and CDR2 SFDVKD. CDR3 loop: CATSDPRQGHGYTF. Written as DNA, the CDR3 is TGTGCCACCAGTGATCCTCGACAGGGACATGGCTACACCTTC.

This clonotype was seen repeatedly, ten times or more. This chain links TRBV20-1 with TRBJ2-5, with 7 positions matching TRBD2. In germline, CDR1 is DFQATT, CDR2 SNEGSKA (reference sequence). The CDR3 is 13 amino acids. The ends lost 3 bases at V and 5 bases at J; junction bases unmatched: 6. The CDR3 region has the DNA TGCAGTGCTAGTCGAACTAGCGCGGAGACCCAGTACTTC. It is translated as CSASRTSAETQYF.

This clonotype has a single count. The V gene is TRBV7-3, the J gene TRBJ2-7; 9 bases match TRBD1. The CDR3 contains 14 residues. V lost 4 bases to trimming and J lost 5 bases; unmatched junction nucleotides: 6. The germline CDR1 and CDR2 sequences are SGHTA and FQGTGA. As DNA, the CDR3 is TGTGCCAGCAGCTACGGGACAGGGTTCGACGAGCAGTACTTC. Encoded protein: CASSYGTGFDEQYF.

The table lists this clonotype with many counts. The J gene is TRBJ2-4, the V gene TRBV7-3; possible D gene TRBD2, 5 bases. The ends were cut back, 0 bases at V and 5 bases at J, with 5 bases in the middle. The germline V gene encodes CDR1 SGHTA and CDR2 FQGTGA. This CDR3 has 13 amino acids. CDR3 loop: CASSLTGENIQYF. Written as DNA, the CDR3 is TGTGCCAGCAGCTTAACCGGGGAAAACATTCAGTACTTC.

The rearrangement links TRBV25-1 to TRBJ2-1; maybe TRBD2 (6 bases). Trimming took off 3 bases at V and 8 bases at J, with 17 bases between the two ends. The germline gives CDR1 MGHDK, CDR2 SYGVNS. CDR3 length: 15 residues. DNA of the CDR3: TGTGCCAGCAGTGATTTGGGACTCTTTCTGCATGAGCAGTTCTTC. Translation gives CASSDLGLFLHEQFF.

In this sample, this clonotype turned up many times. As DNA, the CDR3 is TGTGCCAGCTCACAAGATGGGCCAGGCTTCGGCACTGAAGCTTTCTTT. This sequence encodes CASSQDGPGFGTEAFF. V gene TRBV18 combines with J gene TRBJ1-1; the D is unclear. The V gene's germline CDR1 is KGHSH and CDR2 LQKENI. Trimming took 4 bases from V and 4 from J, leaving 19 bases between them. The CDR3 is 16 residues long.

This clonotype has at least ten counts. The J gene is TRBJ1-2, the V gene TRBV20-1; 7 bases match TRBD1. This CDR3 has 15 amino acids. Trimming removed 0 bases from V and 7 bases from J; junction bases left unmatched: 11. CDR1 DFQATT and CDR2 SNEGSKA come from the germline V gene (reference sequence). CDR3 DNA: TGCAGTGCTAGAGATGTGCGACAGGGCGTCTCTGGCTACACCTTC. Its translation: CSARDVRQGVSGYTF.

This chain connects TRBV20-1 to TRBJ1-1, with 8 nucleotides matching TRBD1. The CDR3 has 15 residues. V lost 0 bases and J lost 3; bases outside the gene matches: 6. Germline values: CDR1 DFQATT, CDR2 SNEGSKA (reference sequence). CDR3 coding DNA: TGCAGTGCTAGAGATCGAGCAGGGGGCCACACTGAAGCTTTCTTT. Translated: CSARDRAGGHTEAFF.

Concerning this clonotype itself: The junction departs from the called germline gene at one end, perhaps through a read error. The chain couples TRBV7-9 to TRBJ2-1; a possible D gene is TRBD2 (6 bases). The CDR3 totals 15 residues. The V gene's germline CDR1 is SEHNR and CDR2 FQNEAQ (reference sequence). The DNA for the CDR3 is TGTGCCAGCAGCTCTCCGGGACTCTCCTACGATGAGCAGTTCTTC. It encodes CASSSPGLSYDEQFF.

This sequence joins TRBV7-2 and TRBJ1-2; weak D call: TRBD1 (5 bases). The V gene's germline CDR1 is SGHTA and CDR2 FQGNSA. The CDR3 is 13 residues long. Trimming left V 5 bases short and J 9 bases short, with 16 bases between. The CDR3 reads CASSRDSSLSYTF. The CDR3, as DNA: TGTGCCAGCAGCCGAGACAGTTCGCTGAGCTACACCTTC.

This clonotype was detected a few times. The chain links TRBV20-1 to TRBJ1-1; the D is unclear. Germline V lookup: CDR1 DFQATT, CDR2 SNEGSKA (reference sequence). The CDR3 length is 12 residues. V was pared by 4 bases and J by 1 base, with 7 bases between. CDR3 coding DNA: TGCAGTGCTACGGTTGGGAACACTGAAGCTTTCTTT. It yields the protein CSATVGNTEAFF.

The sample holds many counts of this clonotype. The chain carries TRBV2 and TRBJ2-2; D is perhaps TRBD2 (6 bases). Trimming stripped 7 bases from V and 2 bases from J, with 14 bases between. CDR3 length: 15 residues. Germline assignment: CDR1 SNHLY and CDR2 FYNNEI. Here the CDR3 reads CASMRDSGNTGELFF. CDR3 DNA sequence: TGTGCCAGCATGAGGGATAGCGGAAACACCGGGGAGCTGTTTTTT.

This clonotype was seen a handful of times. The chain couples TRBV29-1 to TRBJ2-1; D is possibly TRBD1 (6 bases). The CDR3 extends over 17 amino acids. CDR1 SQVTM and CDR2 ANQGSEA come from the germline V gene. The V and J ends lost 2 bases and 2 bases respectively, with 19 bases between them. CDR3 sequence reads: CSVEPIPGRGTYNEQFF. The CDR3 DNA reads as TGCAGCGTTGAACCCATCCCGGGCAGGGGAACCTACAATGAGCAGTTCTTC.

This clonotype occurred many times. The gene calls are TRBV7-9 and TRBJ2-1; D is unresolved. The CDR3 spans 18 residues. Trimming shortened V by 6 bases and J by 5 bases, and 26 bases separated the two germline ends. CDR1 and CDR2 (germline): SEHNR, FQNEAQ (reference sequence). The CDR3 nucleotides read TGTGCCAGCAGTTACCAGAAATCGGTCGGCCTATTCGACAATGAGCAGTTCTTC. It encodes CASSYQKSVGLFDNEQFF.

This clonotype has a handful of counts. The V call is TRBV27, the J call TRBJ2-5; D tentatively reads TRBD1 or TRBD2 (5 bases each). V was shortened by 4 bases and J by 4 bases, with 22 bases between the two germline ends. This CDR3 has 17 residues. Germline assignment: CDR1 MNHEY and CDR2 SMNVEV (reference sequence). CDR3 coding DNA: TGTGCCAGCAGTTCCCACCGCTCGGGACCCGACCGAGAGACCCAGTACTTC. Translating it yields CASSSHRSGPDRETQYF.

This clonotype was counted ten times or more. The chain employs TRBV6-2 or TRBV6-3 and TRBJ1-1; a weak D match, TRBD1 (5 bases). The V gene's germline CDR1 is MNHEY and CDR2 SVGEGT. The CDR3 has 13 amino acids. The germline V and J ends were trimmed by 7 bases and 1 base, with 10 bases remaining between them. CDR3 region: CASTGRKNTEAFF. The CDR3 coding sequence is TGTGCCAGCACAGGGCGGAAGAACACTGAAGCTTTCTTT.

This clonotype has at least ten counts. This rearrangement joins TRBV18 to TRBJ2-5, with 8 bases aligning to TRBD1. The CDR3 runs to 13 residues. Germline trimming cut 4 bases from V and 5 bases from J; bases unmatched to any gene: 3. In germline, CDR1 is KGHSH, CDR2 LQKENI. CDR3 sequence (DNA): TGTGCCAGCTCACTCCGACAGGGGGAGACCCAGTACTTC. Translating gives CASSLRQGETQYF.

Many counts were recorded for this clonotype. This chain uses TRBV2 with TRBJ2-1, with a weak D call TRBD2 (6 bases). Looked up from germline, CDR1 is SNHLY and CDR2 is FYNNEI. This CDR3 contains 14 residues. V shed 6 bases and J shed 4 bases, with 13 bases lying between them. Here the CDR3 DNA reads TGTGCCAGCAGGCGACTAGGGGATTACAATGAGCAGTTCTTC. Translating gives CASRRLGDYNEQFF.

This clonotype was seen only a few times. The chain employs TRBV5-5 and TRBJ1-1; D unclear. The CDR3 totals 14 residues. Looked up from germline, CDR1 is SGHKS and CDR2 is YYEKEE (reference sequence). With 2 bases removed from V and 5 bases from J, the gap between germline ends came to 13 bases. This chain's CDR3 is CASSFKTSWTEAFF. Here the CDR3 DNA reads TGTGCCAGCAGCTTTAAGACAAGCTGGACTGAAGCTTTCTTT.

This clonotype was detected a few times. V gene TRBV12-3 or TRBV12-4 combines with J gene TRBJ2-5; 7 bases match TRBD2. CDR3 length: 18 amino acids. With 3 bases clipped from V and 5 bases from J, the junction kept 18 bases outside the gene matches. The CDR3 DNA follows: TGTGCCAGCAGTTTCGGTATTGAGCGGGAACTTAGATGGGAGACCCAGTACTTC. Protein: CASSFGIERELRWETQYF.